These 29 T cell receptor beta chains share one sample of origin, sequenced in a study of blood T cells in healthy people across ages. A second about 6 to 12 cycle PCR used barcoded and J-beta primers. One entry per CDR3 protein, called by TCRdb with MiXCR from the 5' RACE reads. The table records some 1.4 million distinct CDR3 sequences, about 40% of them present only once. The sample taken for sequencing was blood. Receptors originate from a woman aged 18-30 years in good health.

In this sample, this clonotype turned up once. The V call is TRBV28, the J call TRBJ1-6; D may be TRBD1 (6 bases). The CDR3 totals 16 residues. Germline loops: CDR1 MDHEN, CDR2 SYDVKM. V was trimmed by 2 bases and J by 9 bases, leaving 17 bases between them. The DNA of the CDR3 is TGTGCCAGCAGTTTAGTCCCCGGGACACAAAGTTCACCCCTCCACTTT. Amino acids: CASSLVPGTQSSPLHF.

This clonotype was recorded a few times. The rearrangement uses TRBV9 and TRBJ1-2, with 8 bases that match TRBD1. The CDR3 contains 14 residues. Germline lookup yields CDR1 SGDLS and CDR2 YYNGEE. V trimming: 4 bases; J trimming: 4 bases; junction bases outside the gene matches: 6. The CDR3 region has the DNA TGTGCCAGCAGCTTCGACAGGGGCACCTATGGCTACACCTTC. It is translated as CASSFDRGTYGYTF.

This sequence joins TRBV9 and TRBJ2-1; no firm D call. V was shortened by 5 bases and J by 3 bases, with 12 bases between the two germline ends. This CDR3 comprises 14 residues. Germline V CDR1 and CDR2: SGDLS, YYNGEE. In nucleotides, the CDR3 is TGTGCCAGCAGTGACACCTCCTACTACAATGAGCAGTTCTTC. Its protein is CASSDTSYYNEQFF.

This sequence joins TRBV27 and TRBJ2-1; D perhaps matches TRBD2 (7 bases). The germline V and J ends were trimmed by 4 bases and 6 bases, with 16 bases remaining between them. Germline V gene lookup returns CDR1 MNHEY and CDR2 SMNVEV (reference sequence). The CDR3 extends over 15 amino acids. The CDR3 coding sequence is TGTGCCAGCAGTTGGTGGGGGGGCCGGGGCAATGAGCAGTTCTTC. It encodes CASSWWGGRGNEQFF.

This clonotype was detected only a few times. J is TRBJ2-5 and V is TRBV7-9; D unresolved. The CDR3 contains 14 residues. V was trimmed by 1 base and J by 6 bases, leaving 12 bases between them. Germline CDR1 is SEHNR and CDR2 is FQNEAQ (reference sequence). CDR3 sequence: CASSLEYTEKTQYF. CDR3 coding DNA: TGTGCCAGCAGCTTAGAATACACGGAAAAGACCCAGTACTTC.

This rearrangement joins TRBV9 to TRBJ1-1; possible D gene TRBD1, 5 bases. CDR1 and CDR2 from the germline V gene are SGDLS and YYNGEE. The CDR3 runs 15 residues. Trimming shortened V by 0 bases and J by 3 bases, and 12 bases separated the two germline ends. CDR3 in amino acids: CASSVERGLDTEAFF. The CDR3 nucleotides are TGTGCCAGCAGCGTAGAAAGGGGATTGGACACTGAAGCTTTCTTT.

In this sample, this clonotype turned up many times. The gene calls are TRBV29-1 and TRBJ2-3; TRBD2 agrees at 8 bases. V trimming: 6 bases; J trimming: 1 base; junction bases outside the gene matches: 3. The germline CDR1 and CDR2 sequences are SQVTM and ANQGSEA. This CDR3 region has 13 residues. In DNA form, the CDR3 reads TGCAGCGTCGAACTAGCGGGCACAGATACGCAGTATTTT. Translating it yields CSVELAGTDTQYF.

The gene calls are TRBV12-3 or TRBV12-4 and TRBJ2-1; the match to TRBD2 covers 7 bases. The CDR3 sequence is 13 residues long. Trimming removed 6 bases from V and 2 bases from J; junction bases left unmatched: 1. CDR3 coding DNA: TGTGCCAGCAGGGGGGGGACCTACAATGAGCAGTTCTTC. Translation gives CASRGGTYNEQFF.

The chain recombines TRBV4-1 with TRBJ2-7, with TRBD2 identical over 9 bases. CDR1 is MGHRA and CDR2 is YSYEKL in the germline V gene. The CDR3 spans 15 residues. V shed 1 base and J 7 bases; nucleotides not matched to a gene: 8. The CDR3 region is CASSQAGTSSDEQYF. CDR3 nucleotides: TGCGCCAGCAGCCAAGCCGGGACTAGCTCAGATGAGCAGTACTTC.

This sequence joins TRBV20-1 and TRBJ2-1, with 8 nucleotides matching TRBD1. Losses at the gene ends were 5 bases for V and 9 bases for J; bases not matched to a gene: 6. CDR1 and CDR2 (germline): DFQATT, SNEGSKA (reference sequence). The CDR3 spans 12 residues. The CDR3 bases are TGCAGTGCTTCAGGGGGCATCGGTGAGCAGTTCTTC. It is translated as CSASGGIGEQFF.

Turning to this clonotype: Germline is not matched at one junction end, which may reflect a read error. The rearrangement joins TRBV2 to TRBJ2-1, with D perhaps assigned TRBD1 or TRBD2 (5 bases each). The CDR3 spans 11 residues. Germline lookup yields CDR1 SNHLY and CDR2 FYNNEI. CDR3 sequence reads: CTSIEGYEQFF. The CDR3 coding sequence is TGTACCAGCATTGAGGGGTATGAGCAGTTCTTC.

Notes on this clonotype: A read error may explain this, as a much larger clone is one base away. The chain joins TRBV6-5 to TRBJ2-7, with TRBD2 as a possible D gene (5 bases). Germline V gene sequence: CDR1 MNHEY, CDR2 SVGAGI. The V end lost 4 bases, the J end lost 0 bases, and 16 bases lay between the germline ends. CDR3 size: 16 residues. The CDR3 protein is CASSCSPADDSYEQYF. CDR3 sequence (DNA): TGTGCCAGCAGTTGCTCGCCAGCGGATGACTCCTACGAGCAGTACTTC.

The CDR3 DNA reads as TGTGCCAGCAGGCAGGGACAGGGGCTTCTTGAGACCCAGTACTTC. This gives the protein CASRQGQGLLETQYF. The chain uses TRBV12-3 or TRBV12-4 and TRBJ2-5; TRBD1 agrees at 10 bases. The CDR3 contains 15 residues. V shed 6 bases, J shed 5 bases, and the junction held 9 bases outside the gene matches.

This chain links TRBV7-2 with TRBJ2-4; TRBD2 matches at 11 bases. The J call is in doubt because the DNA end fits TRBJ2-7 better. The CDR3 sequence is 15 residues long. Germline-derived CDR1 and CDR2 are SGHTA and FQGNSA. The chain's CDR3 is CASSFRLAGRYEQYF. The DNA of the CDR3 is TGTGCCAGCAGCTTCAGACTAGCGGGAAGGTACGAGCAGTACTTC.

This chain joins TRBV9 and TRBJ2-3, with 15 positions matching TRBD2. CDR3 length: 16 residues. The junction had 4 bases not matched to a gene; V was cut back by 4 bases and J by 4 bases. Germline V gene sequence: CDR1 SGDLS, CDR2 YYNGEE. The CDR3 here is CASSSRTSGGADTQYF. CDR3 DNA sequence: TGTGCCAGCAGCTCTCGGACTAGCGGGGGGGCAGATACGCAGTATTTT.

The V and J genes are TRBV28 and TRBJ1-2, with TRBD1 identical over 7 bases. The V segment lost 3 bases and the J segment 7 bases; nucleotides outside the gene matches: 11. This CDR3 spans 15 amino acids. The germline V gene encodes CDR1 MDHEN and CDR2 SYDVKM. Here the CDR3 DNA reads TGTGCCAGCAGTTTGGATATACAGGGGTCGAGTGGCTACACCTTC. Translating gives CASSLDIQGSSGYTF.

Here the CDR3 DNA reads TGTGCCAGTGGGGACAGGGGAAGACAGCCCCAGCATTTT. It translates to CASGDRGRQPQHF. The chain uses TRBV3-1 and TRBJ1-5, with TRBD1 matching over 10 bases. With 9 bases clipped from V and 7 bases from J, the junction kept 6 bases outside the gene matches. CDR3 length: 13 amino acids. CDR1 is LGHDT and CDR2 is YNNKEL in the germline V gene (reference sequence).

At least ten counts were recorded for this clonotype. The genes are TRBV27 and TRBJ2-7, with 13 bases fitting TRBD2. The CDR3 runs 15 residues. The germline V gene has CDR1 MNHEY and CDR2 SMNVEV (reference sequence). V gave up 0 bases and J gave up 7 bases; unmatched junction bases: 3. This chain's CDR3 is CASSLSKGLAGEQYF. DNA for the CDR3: TGTGCCAGCAGTTTATCGAAGGGACTAGCGGGGGAGCAGTACTTC.

The chain carries TRBV6-1 and TRBJ1-1; D gene ambiguous. Trimming left V 2 bases short and J 4 bases short, with 8 bases between. In germline, CDR1 is MNHNS, CDR2 SASEGT. CDR3 length: 13 residues. CDR3 sequence reads: CASSETLRTEAFF. The DNA for the CDR3 is TGTGCCAGCAGTGAAACCCTACGCACTGAAGCTTTCTTT.

The V call is TRBV7-6, the J call TRBJ2-4; weak D call: TRBD2 (6 bases). Judging by the DNA end, TRBJ2-7 fits better; the J call may be wrong. The CDR3 is made up of 15 amino acids. Germline V gene data show CDR1 as SGHVS and CDR2 as FNYEAQ. The CDR3: CASSLDSGLAYEQYF. For the CDR3, the DNA is TGTGCCAGCAGCTTAGATAGCGGACTTGCCTACGAGCAGTACTTC.

Only one count was recorded for this clonotype. This chain connects TRBV20-1 to TRBJ2-5; TRBD2 aligns across 9 bases. The end of the DNA aligns better with TRBJ2-7, so the J call may be wrong. Germline CDR1 is DFQATT and CDR2 is SNEGSKA (reference sequence). This CDR3 is built from 14 residues. The DNA of the CDR3 is TGCAGTGCTAGAGATTGGGAAGCGGGAGGCGAGCAGTACTTC. Its protein is CSARDWEAGGEQYF.

The rearrangement links TRBV27 to TRBJ1-2; D gene ambiguous. CDR3 size: 16 residues. Deletions cut 6 bases from V and 0 bases from J, with 17 bases between. Germline values: CDR1 MNHEY, CDR2 SMNVEV (reference sequence). Here the CDR3 reads CASSPTRALSNYGYTF. In DNA form, the CDR3 reads TGTGCCAGCAGCCCCACCCGGGCACTTTCTAACTATGGCTACACCTTC.

There are a few counts of this clonotype. The chain recombines TRBV4-1 with TRBJ2-3; 7 nucleotides align to TRBD1. CDR3 length: 14 residues. V was clipped by 3 bases and J by 3 bases; unmatched bases: 3. The germline CDR1 and CDR2 sequences are MGHRA and YSYEKL. CDR3 nucleotide sequence: TGCGCCAGCAGCCACCCGGGACAGACAGATACGCAGTATTTT. Its protein product is CASSHPGQTDTQYF.

The V call is TRBV29-1, the J call TRBJ1-1, with D uncertain. The V end was cut by 6 bases, the J end by 4 bases, with 12 bases between. Germline CDR1 and CDR2: SQVTM and ANQGSEA. This CDR3 region has 12 residues. CDR3 in DNA: TGCAGCGTAGTACTGGGTGGCACTGAAGCTTTCTTT. Its translation: CSVVLGGTEAFF.

The V call is TRBV20-1, the J call TRBJ2-1; 12 bases align to TRBD2. Germline V CDR1 and CDR2: DFQATT, SNEGSKA (reference sequence). The V segment lost 1 base and the J segment 9 bases; nucleotides outside the gene matches: 4. The CDR3 has 14 amino acids. Here the CDR3 DNA reads TGCAGTGCTAGAGGGACTAGCGGGGTGGGTGAGCAGTTCTTC. This gives the protein CSARGTSGVGEQFF.

V is TRBV6-4 and J is TRBJ2-5, with D possibly TRBD1 on 6 matching bases. Per germline, CDR1 MRHNA and CDR2 SNTAGT. The CDR3 runs to 13 residues. V was shortened by 8 bases and J by 1 base, with 11 bases between the two germline ends. For the CDR3, the DNA is TGTGCCAGCCGGAAACAGGGCCAAGAGACCCAGTACTTC. It translates to CASRKQGQETQYF.

The genes are TRBV6-1 and TRBJ2-4; 9 nucleotides line up with TRBD2. The J call may be mistaken, given a closer DNA end match to TRBJ2-7. CDR3 size: 15 residues. Germline V gives CDR1 MNHNS, CDR2 SASEGT. DNA of the CDR3: TGTGCCAGCAGCGCCTGGGCTAGCGGGGTCGACGAGCAGTACTTC. It yields the protein CASSAWASGVDEQYF.

This chain's CDR3 is CASSFRTGEVNEQFF. Written as DNA, the CDR3 is TGCGCCAGCAGCTTCCGGACAGGGGAAGTCAATGAGCAGTTCTTC. The chain uses TRBV5-1 and TRBJ2-1; TRBD1 matches 9 bases. The CDR3 spans 15 residues. Per the germline V gene, CDR1 is SGHRS and CDR2 is YFSETQ. V trimming: 2 bases; J trimming: 6 bases; junction bases outside the gene matches: 6.

The chain has TRBV9 and TRBJ1-2; D call uncertain. The CDR3 is 14 amino acids. The germline V gene has CDR1 SGDLS and CDR2 YYNGEE. V lost 0 bases, J lost 4 bases, and 10 bases lay in between. The CDR3 is CASSVGGSAYGYTF. CDR3 nucleotides: TGTGCCAGCAGCGTAGGAGGGTCGGCCTATGGCTACACCTTC.